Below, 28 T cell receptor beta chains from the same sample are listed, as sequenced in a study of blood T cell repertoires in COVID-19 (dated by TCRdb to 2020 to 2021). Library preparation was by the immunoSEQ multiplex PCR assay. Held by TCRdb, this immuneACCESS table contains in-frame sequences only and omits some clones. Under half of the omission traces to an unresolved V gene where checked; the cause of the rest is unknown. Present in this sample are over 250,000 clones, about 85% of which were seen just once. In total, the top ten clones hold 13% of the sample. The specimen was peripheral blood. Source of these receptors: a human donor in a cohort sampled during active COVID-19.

The CDR3 protein is CASRTTGNGYTF. CDR3 DNA sequence: TGTGCCAGCAGGACTACAGGGAACGGCTACACCTTC. V is TRBV2 and J is TRBJ1-2; a possible D gene is TRBD1 (6 bases). With 6 bases removed from V and 8 bases from J, the gap between germline ends came to 13 bases. Germline V gene sequence: CDR1 SNHLY, CDR2 FYNNEI. The CDR3 has 12 residues.

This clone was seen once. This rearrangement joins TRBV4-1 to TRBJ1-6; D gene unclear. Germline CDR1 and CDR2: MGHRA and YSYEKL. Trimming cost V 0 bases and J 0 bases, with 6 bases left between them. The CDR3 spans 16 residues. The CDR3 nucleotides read TGCGCCAGCAGCCAAGACACGAGCTCCTATAATTCACCCCTCCACTTT. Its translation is CASSQDTSSYNSPLHF.

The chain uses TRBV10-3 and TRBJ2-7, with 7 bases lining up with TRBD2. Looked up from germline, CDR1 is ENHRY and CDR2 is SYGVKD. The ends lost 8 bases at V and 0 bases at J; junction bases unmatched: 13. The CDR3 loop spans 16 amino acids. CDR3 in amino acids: CAIRGGSGLGSYEQYF. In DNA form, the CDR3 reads TGTGCCATCCGGGGCGGGAGCGGCCTCGGCTCCTACGAGCAGTACTTC.

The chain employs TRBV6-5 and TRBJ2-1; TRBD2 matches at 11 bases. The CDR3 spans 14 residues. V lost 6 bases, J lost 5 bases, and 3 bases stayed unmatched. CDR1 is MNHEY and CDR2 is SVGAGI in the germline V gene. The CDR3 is CASRETSGNNEQFF. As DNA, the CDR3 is TGTGCCAGCAGAGAGACTAGCGGGAACAATGAGCAGTTCTTC.

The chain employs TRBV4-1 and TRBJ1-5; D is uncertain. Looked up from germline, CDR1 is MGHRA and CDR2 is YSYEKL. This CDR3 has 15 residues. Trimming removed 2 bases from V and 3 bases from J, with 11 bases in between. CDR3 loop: CASSQLPGPNQPQHF. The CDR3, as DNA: TGCGCCAGCAGCCAACTGCCAGGCCCCAATCAGCCCCAGCATTTT.

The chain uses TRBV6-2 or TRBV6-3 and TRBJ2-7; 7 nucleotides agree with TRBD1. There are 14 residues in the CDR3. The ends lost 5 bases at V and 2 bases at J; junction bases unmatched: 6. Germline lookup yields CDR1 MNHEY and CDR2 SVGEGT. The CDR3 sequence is CASSPRGKAYEQYF. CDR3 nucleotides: TGTGCCAGCAGTCCCAGGGGGAAGGCCTACGAGCAGTACTTC.

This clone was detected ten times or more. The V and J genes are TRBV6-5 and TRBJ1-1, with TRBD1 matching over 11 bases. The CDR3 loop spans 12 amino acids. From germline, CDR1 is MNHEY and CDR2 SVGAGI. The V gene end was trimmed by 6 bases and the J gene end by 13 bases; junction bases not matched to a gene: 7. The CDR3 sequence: CASRLDRGRNFF. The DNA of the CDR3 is TGTGCCAGCAGATTGGACAGGGGGCGTAATTTCTTT.

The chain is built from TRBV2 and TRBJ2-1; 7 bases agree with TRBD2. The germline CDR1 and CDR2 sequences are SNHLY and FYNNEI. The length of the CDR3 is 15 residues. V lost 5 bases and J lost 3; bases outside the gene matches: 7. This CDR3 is CASSSVAGNYNEQFF. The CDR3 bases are TGTGCCAGCAGTTCCGTAGCGGGTAACTACAATGAGCAGTTCTTC.

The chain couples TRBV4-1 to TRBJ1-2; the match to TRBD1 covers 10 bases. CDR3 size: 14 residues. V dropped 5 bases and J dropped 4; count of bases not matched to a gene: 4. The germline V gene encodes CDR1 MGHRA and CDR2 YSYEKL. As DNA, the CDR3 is TGCGCCAGCAGCGGCCGGGACAGGGGCTATGGCTACACCTTC. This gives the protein CASSGRDRGYGYTF.

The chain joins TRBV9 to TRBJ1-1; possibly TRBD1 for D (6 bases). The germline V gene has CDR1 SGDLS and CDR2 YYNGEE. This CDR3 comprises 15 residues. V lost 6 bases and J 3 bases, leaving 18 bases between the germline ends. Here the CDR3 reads CASTQVGAGDTEAFF. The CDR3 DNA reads TGTGCCAGCACCCAGGTGGGGGCAGGGGACACTGAAGCTTTCTTT. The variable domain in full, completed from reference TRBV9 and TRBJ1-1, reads DSGVTQTPKHLITATGQRVTLRCSPRSGDLSVYWYQQSLDQGLQFLIQYYNGEERAKGNILERFSAQQFPDLHSELNLSSLELGDSALYFCASTQVGAGDTEAFFGQGTRLTVV.

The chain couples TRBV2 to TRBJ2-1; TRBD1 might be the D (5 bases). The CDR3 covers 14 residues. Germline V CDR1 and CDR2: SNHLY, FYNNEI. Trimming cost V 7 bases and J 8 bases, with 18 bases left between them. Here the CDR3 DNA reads TGTGCCAGCAAGGGTGGGGCGTCCTCGGATGAGCAGTTCTTC. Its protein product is CASKGGASSDEQFF.

The CDR3: CASSWTGNSGNTIYF. The DNA of the CDR3 is TGTGCCAGCAGTTGGACAGGGAACTCTGGAAACACCATATATTTT. The chain has TRBV6-6 and TRBJ1-3, with TRBD1 matching over 8 bases. The CDR3 runs 15 residues. Germline CDR1 reads MNHNY; CDR2 reads SVGAGI (reference sequence). V shed 4 bases and J 0 bases; nucleotides not matched to a gene: 2.

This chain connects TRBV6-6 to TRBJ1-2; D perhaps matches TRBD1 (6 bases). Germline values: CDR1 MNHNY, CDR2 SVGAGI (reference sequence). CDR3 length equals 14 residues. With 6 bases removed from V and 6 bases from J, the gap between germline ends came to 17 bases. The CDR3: CASSPSARDNGYTF. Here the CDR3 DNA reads TGTGCCAGCAGCCCCTCGGCCCGGGACAATGGCTACACCTTC.

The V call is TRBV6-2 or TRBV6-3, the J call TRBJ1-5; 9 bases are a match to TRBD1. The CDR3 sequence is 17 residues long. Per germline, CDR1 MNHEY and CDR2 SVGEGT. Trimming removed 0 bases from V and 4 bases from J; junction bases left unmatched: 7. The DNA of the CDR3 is TGTGCCAGCAGTTACTCAGGGACAGGGAAGGTTAATCAGCCCCAGCATTTT. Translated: CASSYSGTGKVNQPQHF.

The DNA for the CDR3 is TGTGCCAGCAGATTACAGGGTGCTCAGCCCCAGCATTTT. This gives the protein CASRLQGAQPQHF. The chain couples TRBV2 to TRBJ1-5; possible D gene TRBD1, 6 bases. Deletions cut 6 bases from V and 6 bases from J, with 12 bases between. There are 13 residues in the CDR3. In germline, CDR1 is SNHLY, CDR2 FYNNEI.

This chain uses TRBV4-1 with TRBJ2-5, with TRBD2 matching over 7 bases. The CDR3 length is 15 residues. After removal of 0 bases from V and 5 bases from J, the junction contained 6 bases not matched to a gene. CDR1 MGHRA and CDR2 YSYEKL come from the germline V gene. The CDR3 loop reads CASSQEGGTRETQYF. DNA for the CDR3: TGCGCCAGCAGCCAAGAGGGGGGGACGAGGGAGACCCAGTACTTC.

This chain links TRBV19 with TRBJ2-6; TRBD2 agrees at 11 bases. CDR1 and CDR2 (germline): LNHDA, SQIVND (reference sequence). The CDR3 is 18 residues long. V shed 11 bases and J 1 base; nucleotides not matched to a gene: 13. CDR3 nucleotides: TGTGCCGTCGGGGCTGGACTAGCGGGTGCATCTGGGGCCAACGTCCTGACTTTC. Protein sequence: CAVGAGLAGASGANVLTF.

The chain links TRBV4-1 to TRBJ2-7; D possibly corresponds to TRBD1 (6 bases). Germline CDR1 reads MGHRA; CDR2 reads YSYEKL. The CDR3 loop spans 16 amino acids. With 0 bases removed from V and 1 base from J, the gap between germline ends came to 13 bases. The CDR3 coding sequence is TGCGCCAGCAGCCAAGATTCCGAACAGGGATCCTACGAGCAGTACTTC. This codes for CASSQDSEQGSYEQYF.

CDR3 coding DNA: TGTGCCAGTAGTATGGGACAGTCGACCGGGGAGCTGTTTTTT. It encodes CASSMGQSTGELFF. The chain recombines TRBV19 with TRBJ2-2; 7 bases are shared with TRBD1. V shed 3 bases, J shed 5 bases, and the junction held 3 bases outside the gene matches. The CDR3 loop spans 14 amino acids. CDR1 LNHDA and CDR2 SQIVND come from the germline V gene (reference sequence).

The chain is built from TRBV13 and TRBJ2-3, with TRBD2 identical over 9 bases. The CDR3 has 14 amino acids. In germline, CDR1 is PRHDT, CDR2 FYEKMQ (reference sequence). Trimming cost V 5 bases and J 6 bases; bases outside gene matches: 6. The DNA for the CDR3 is TGTGCCAGCAGCCCTCCCGGACTAGCGGATACGCAGTATTTT. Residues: CASSPPGLADTQYF. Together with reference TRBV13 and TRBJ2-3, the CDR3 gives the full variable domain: AAGVIQSPRHLIKEKRETATLKCYPIPRHDTVYWYQQGPGQDPQFLISFYEKMQSDKGSIPDRFSAQQFSDYHSELNMSSLELGDSALYFCASSPPGLADTQYFGPGTRLTVL.

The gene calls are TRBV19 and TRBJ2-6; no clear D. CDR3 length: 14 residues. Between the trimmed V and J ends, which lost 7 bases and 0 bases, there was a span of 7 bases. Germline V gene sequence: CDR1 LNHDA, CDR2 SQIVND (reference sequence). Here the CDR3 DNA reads TGTGCCAGTACACAACCCTCTGGGGCCAACGTCCTGACTTTC. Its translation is CASTQPSGANVLTF.

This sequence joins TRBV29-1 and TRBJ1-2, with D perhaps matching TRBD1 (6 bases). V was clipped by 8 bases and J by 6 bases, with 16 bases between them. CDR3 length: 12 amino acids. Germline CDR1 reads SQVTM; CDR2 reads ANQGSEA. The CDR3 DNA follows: TGCAGCACCAACAGGGTCGAAGATGGCTACACCTTC. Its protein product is CSTNRVEDGYTF.

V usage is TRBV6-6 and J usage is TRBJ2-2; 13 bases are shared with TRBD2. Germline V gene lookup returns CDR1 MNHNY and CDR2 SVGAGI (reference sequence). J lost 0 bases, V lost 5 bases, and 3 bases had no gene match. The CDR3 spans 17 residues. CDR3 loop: CASSPTSGRTNTGELFF. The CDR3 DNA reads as TGTGCCAGCAGTCCGACTAGCGGGAGGACGAACACCGGGGAGCTGTTTTTT.

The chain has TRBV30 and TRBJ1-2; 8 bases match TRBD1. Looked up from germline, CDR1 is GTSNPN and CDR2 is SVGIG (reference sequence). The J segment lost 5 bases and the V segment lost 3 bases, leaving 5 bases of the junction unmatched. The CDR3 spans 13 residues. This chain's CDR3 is CAWSLRQGYGYTF. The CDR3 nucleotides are TGTGCCTGGAGCTTGAGACAGGGGTATGGCTACACCTTC.

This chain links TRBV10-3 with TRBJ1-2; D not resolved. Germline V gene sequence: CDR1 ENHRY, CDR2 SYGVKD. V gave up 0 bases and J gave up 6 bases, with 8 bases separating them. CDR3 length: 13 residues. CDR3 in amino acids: CAISESGGNGYTF. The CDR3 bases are TGTGCCATCAGTGAGTCGGGCGGGAATGGCTACACCTTC.

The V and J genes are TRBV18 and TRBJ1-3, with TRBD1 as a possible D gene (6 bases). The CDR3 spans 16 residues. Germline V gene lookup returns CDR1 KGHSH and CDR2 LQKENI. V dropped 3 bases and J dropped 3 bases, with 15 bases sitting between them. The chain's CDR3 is CASSPPMTGRGNTIYF. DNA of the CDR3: TGTGCCAGCTCACCGCCTATGACAGGCCGTGGAAACACCATATATTTT.

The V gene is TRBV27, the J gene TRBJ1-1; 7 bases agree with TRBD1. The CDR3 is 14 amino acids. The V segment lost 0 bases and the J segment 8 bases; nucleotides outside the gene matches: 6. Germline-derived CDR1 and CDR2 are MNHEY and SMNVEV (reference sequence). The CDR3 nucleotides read TGTGCCAGCAGTTTATCGACCGGGACAGCCGAAGCTTTCTTT. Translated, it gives CASSLSTGTAEAFF.

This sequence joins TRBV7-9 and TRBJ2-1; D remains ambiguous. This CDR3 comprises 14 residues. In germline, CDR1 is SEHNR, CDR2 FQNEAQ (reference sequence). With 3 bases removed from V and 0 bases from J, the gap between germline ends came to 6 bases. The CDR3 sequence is CASSLTVSYNEQFF. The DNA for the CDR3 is TGTGCCAGCAGCTTGACTGTCTCCTACAATGAGCAGTTCTTC. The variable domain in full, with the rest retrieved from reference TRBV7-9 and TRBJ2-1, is DTGVSQNPRHKITKRGQNVTFRCDPISEHNRLYWYRQTLGQGPEFLTYFQNEAQLEKSRLLSDRFSAERPKGSFSTLEIQRTEQGDSAMYLCASSLTVSYNEQFFGPGTRLTVL.